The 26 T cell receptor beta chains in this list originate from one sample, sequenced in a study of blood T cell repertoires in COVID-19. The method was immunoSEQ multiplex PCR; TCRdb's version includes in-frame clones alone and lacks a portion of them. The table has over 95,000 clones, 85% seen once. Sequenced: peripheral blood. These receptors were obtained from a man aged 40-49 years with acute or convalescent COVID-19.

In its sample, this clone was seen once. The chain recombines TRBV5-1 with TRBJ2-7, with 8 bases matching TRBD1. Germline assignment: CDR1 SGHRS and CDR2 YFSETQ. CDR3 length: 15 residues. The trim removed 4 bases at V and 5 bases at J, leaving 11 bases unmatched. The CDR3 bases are TGCGCCAGCAGCGATACAGGGGGAATTCTTGACGAGCAGTACTTC. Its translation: CASSDTGGILDEQYF.

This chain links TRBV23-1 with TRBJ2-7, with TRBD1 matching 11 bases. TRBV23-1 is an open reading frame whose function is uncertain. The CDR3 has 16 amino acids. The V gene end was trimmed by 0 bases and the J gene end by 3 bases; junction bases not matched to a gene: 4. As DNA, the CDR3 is TGCGCCAGCAGTCAATCGTCGGGGACAGGGGGCTACGAGCAGTACTTC. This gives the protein CASSQSSGTGGYEQYF.

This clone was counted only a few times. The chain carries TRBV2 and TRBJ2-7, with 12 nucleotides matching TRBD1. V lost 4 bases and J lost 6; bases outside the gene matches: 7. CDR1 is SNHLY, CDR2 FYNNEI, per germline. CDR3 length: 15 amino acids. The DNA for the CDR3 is TGTGCCAGCAGTGGAATCCCGGGACAGGGGGCCGAGCAGTACTTC. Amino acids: CASSGIPGQGAEQYF.

The CDR3 DNA reads TGTGCCAGCAGCTTAGGGGCGGGAGCCCTAAGCTCTGGAAACACCATATATTTT. The encoded protein is CASSLGAGALSSGNTIYF. The V gene is TRBV7-2, the J gene TRBJ1-3; D ambiguous. The V gene lost 1 base and the J gene lost 0 bases, with 16 bases spanning the gap. CDR1 is SGHTA and CDR2 is FQGNSA in the germline V gene. The CDR3 loop spans 18 amino acids. Complete variable domain (other parts from reference TRBV7-2 and TRBJ1-3): GAGVSQSPSNKVTEKGKDVELRCDPISGHTALYWYRQSLGQGLEFLIYFQGNSAPDKSGLPSDRFSAERTGGSVSTLTIQRTQQEDSAVYLCASSLGAGALSSGNTIYFGEGSWLTVV.

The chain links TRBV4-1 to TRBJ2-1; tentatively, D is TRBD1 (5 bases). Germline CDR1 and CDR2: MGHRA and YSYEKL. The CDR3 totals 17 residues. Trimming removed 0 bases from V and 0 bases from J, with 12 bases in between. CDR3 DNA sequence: TGCGCCAGCAGCCAAGACCCCCGAAGGGGCTCCTACAATGAGCAGTTCTTC. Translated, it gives CASSQDPRRGSYNEQFF.

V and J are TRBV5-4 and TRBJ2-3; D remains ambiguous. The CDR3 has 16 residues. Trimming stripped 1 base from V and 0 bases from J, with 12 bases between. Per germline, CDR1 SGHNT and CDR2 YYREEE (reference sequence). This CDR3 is CASSLYLTTSTDTQYF. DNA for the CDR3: TGTGCCAGCAGCTTGTACCTAACTACTAGCACAGATACGCAGTATTTT.

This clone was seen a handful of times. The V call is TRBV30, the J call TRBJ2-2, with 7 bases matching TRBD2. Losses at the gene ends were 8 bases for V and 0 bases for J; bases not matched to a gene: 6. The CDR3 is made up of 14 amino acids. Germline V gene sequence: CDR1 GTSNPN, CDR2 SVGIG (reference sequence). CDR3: CAGTRGSNTGELFF. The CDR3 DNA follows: TGTGCCGGAACGCGGGGGTCGAACACCGGGGAGCTGTTTTTT.

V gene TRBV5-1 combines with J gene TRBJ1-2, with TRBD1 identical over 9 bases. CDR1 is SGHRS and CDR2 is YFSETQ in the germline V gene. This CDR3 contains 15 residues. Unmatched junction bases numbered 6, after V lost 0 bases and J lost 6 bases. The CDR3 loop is CASSLEKGQGDGYTF. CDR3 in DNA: TGCGCCAGCAGCTTGGAGAAGGGACAGGGCGATGGCTACACCTTC.

CDR3: CASSEGGQGQPQHF. The DNA for the CDR3 is TGTGCCAGCAGCGAGGGGGGACAGGGCCAACCCCAGCATTTT. This chain links TRBV9 with TRBJ1-5, with 9 bases that match TRBD1. Unmatched junction bases numbered 8, after V lost 3 bases and J lost 10 bases. CDR1 and CDR2 from the germline V gene are SGDLS and YYNGEE. This CDR3 has 14 amino acids.

CDR3 DNA sequence: TGTGCCATCAGTGAGTCGACAGGGGTAAGGATGAACACTGAAGCTTTCTTT. Its protein is CAISESTGVRMNTEAFF. J is TRBJ1-1 and V is TRBV10-3; 8 bases agree with TRBD1. Germline V gene sequence: CDR1 ENHRY, CDR2 SYGVKD. This CDR3 contains 17 residues. V lost 0 bases to trimming and J lost 0 bases; unmatched junction nucleotides: 6.

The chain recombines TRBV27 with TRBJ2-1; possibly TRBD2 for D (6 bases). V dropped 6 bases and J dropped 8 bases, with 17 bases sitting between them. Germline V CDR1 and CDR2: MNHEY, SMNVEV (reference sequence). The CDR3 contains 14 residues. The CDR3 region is CASSGGSSRDEQFF. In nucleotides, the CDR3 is TGTGCCAGCAGCGGGGGTAGCAGTAGGGATGAGCAGTTCTTC.

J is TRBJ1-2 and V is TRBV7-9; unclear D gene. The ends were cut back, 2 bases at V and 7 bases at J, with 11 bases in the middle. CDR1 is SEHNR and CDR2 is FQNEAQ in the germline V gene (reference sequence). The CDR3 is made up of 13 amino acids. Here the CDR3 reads CASSLTSRGGYTF. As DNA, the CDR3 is TGTGCCAGCAGCTTAACTTCAAGAGGTGGCTACACCTTC. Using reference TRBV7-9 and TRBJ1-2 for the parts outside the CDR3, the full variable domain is DTGVSQNPRHKITKRGQNVTFRCDPISEHNRLYWYRQTLGQGPEFLTYFQNEAQLEKSRLLSDRFSAERPKGSFSTLEIQRTEQGDSAMYLCASSLTSRGGYTFGSGTRLTVV.

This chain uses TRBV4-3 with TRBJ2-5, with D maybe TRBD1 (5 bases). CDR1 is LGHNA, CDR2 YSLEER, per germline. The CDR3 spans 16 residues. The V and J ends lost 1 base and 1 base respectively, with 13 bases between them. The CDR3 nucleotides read TGCGCCAGCAGCCAAGTCTGGGGCGGAACCCAAGAGACCCAGTACTTC. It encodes CASSQVWGGTQETQYF.

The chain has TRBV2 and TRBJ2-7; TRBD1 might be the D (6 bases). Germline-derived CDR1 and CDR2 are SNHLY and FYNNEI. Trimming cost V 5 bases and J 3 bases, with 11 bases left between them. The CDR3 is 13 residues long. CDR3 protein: CASSPGHFYEQYF. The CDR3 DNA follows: TGTGCCAGCAGTCCGGGACATTTCTACGAGCAGTACTTC.

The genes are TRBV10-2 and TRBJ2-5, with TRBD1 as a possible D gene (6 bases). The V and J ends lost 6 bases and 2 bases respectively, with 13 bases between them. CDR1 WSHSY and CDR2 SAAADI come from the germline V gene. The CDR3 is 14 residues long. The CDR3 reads CASRSDRSQETQYF. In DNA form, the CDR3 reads TGCGCCAGCAGAAGCGACAGGAGTCAAGAGACCCAGTACTTC.

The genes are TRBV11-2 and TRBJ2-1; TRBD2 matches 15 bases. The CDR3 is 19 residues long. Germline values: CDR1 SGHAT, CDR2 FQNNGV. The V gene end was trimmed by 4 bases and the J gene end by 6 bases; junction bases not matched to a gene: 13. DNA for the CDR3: TGTGCCAGCAGCTCCGGGGGACTAGCGGGGGGCCCAGGGTTCAATGAGCAGTTCTTC. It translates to CASSSGGLAGGPGFNEQFF.

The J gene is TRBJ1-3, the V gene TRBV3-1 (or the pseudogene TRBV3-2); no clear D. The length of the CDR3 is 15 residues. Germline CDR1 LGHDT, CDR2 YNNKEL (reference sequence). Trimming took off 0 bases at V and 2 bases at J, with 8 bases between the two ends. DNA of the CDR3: TGTGCCAGCAGCCAAGATCCGAGCCCTGGAAACACCATATATTTT. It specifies CASSQDPSPGNTIYF.

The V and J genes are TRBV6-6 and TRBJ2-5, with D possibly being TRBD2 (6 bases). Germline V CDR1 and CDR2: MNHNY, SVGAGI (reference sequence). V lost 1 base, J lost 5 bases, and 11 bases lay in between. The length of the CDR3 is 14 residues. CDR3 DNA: TGTGCCAGCAGTTACTGGTCAGGAGGGGAGACCCAGTACTTC. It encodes CASSYWSGGETQYF.

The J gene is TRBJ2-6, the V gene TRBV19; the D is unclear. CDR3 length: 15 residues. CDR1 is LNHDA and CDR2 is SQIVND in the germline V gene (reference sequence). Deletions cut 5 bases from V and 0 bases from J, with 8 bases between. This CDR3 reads CASSFSRSGANVLTF. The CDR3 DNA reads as TGTGCCAGTAGTTTTTCCCGCTCTGGGGCCAACGTCCTGACTTTC.

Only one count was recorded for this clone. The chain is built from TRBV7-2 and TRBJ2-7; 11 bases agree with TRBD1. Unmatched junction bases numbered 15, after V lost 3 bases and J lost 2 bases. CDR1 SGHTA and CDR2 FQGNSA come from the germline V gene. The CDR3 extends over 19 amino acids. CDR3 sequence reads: CASSFFSHAPGQGAYEQYF. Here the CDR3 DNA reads TGTGCCAGCAGCTTTTTCTCTCACGCCCCGGGACAGGGGGCCTACGAGCAGTACTTC.

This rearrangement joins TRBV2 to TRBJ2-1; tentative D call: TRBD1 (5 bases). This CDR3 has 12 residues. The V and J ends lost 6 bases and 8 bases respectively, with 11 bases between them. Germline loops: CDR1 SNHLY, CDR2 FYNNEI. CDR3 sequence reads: CASSVLGDEQFF. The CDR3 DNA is TGTGCCAGCAGCGTCCTAGGGGATGAGCAGTTCTTC. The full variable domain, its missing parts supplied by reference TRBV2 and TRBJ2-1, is EPEVTQTPSHQVTQMGQEVILRCVPISNHLYFYWYRQILGQKVEFLVSFYNNEISEKSEIFDDQFSVERPDGSNFTLKIRSTKLEDSAMYFCASSVLGDEQFFGPGTRLTVL.

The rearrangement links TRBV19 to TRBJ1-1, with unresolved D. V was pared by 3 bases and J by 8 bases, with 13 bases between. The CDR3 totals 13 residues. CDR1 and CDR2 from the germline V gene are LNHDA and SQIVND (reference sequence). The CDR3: CASSILARSEAFF. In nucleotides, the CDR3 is TGTGCCAGTAGTATCTTAGCCCGGTCAGAAGCTTTCTTT.

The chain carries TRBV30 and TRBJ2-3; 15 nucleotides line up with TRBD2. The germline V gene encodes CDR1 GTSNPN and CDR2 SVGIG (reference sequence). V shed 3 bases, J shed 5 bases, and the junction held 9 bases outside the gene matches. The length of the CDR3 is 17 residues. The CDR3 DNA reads TGTGCCTGGAGCCCTGGACTAGCGGGGGGGCCAGGAGATACGCAGTATTTT. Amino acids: CAWSPGLAGGPGDTQYF.

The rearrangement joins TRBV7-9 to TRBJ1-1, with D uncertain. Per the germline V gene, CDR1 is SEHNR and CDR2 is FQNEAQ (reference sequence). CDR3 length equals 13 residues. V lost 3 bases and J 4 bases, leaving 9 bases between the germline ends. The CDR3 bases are TGTGCCAGCAGCTTGGAGGGTGGCACTGAAGCTTTCTTT. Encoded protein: CASSLEGGTEAFF.

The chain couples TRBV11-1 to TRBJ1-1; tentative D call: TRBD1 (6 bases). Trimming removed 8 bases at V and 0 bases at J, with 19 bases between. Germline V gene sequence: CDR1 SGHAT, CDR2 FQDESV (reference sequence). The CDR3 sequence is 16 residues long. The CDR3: CASELASKGVNTEAFF. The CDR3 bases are TGTGCCAGCGAGCTCGCATCAAAGGGGGTGAACACTGAAGCTTTCTTT.

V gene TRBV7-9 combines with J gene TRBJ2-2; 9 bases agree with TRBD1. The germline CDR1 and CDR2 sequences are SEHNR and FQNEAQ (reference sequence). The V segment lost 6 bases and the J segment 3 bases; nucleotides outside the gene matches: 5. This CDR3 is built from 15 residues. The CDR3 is CASRGQGPDTGELFF. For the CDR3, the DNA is TGTGCCAGCAGGGGACAGGGTCCGGACACCGGGGAGCTGTTTTTT.